This T cell receptor beta chain was observed in a study of T-cell memory formation after mild COVID-19. Study-level information: TCR clusters largely stayed donor specific. Study results and limitations: Clones contracting over day 15 to 85 were CD4/CD8 balanced, with later expanders leaning CD4+. Cross-reactive memory seemingly joined, as some responding clones were found in pre-infection memory.

This clonotype was recorded many times. Its antigen is unknown. CDR3 size: 14 residues. Germline V CDR1 and CDR2: DFQATT, SNEGSKA (reference sequence). V was clipped by 5 bases and J by 3 bases; unmatched bases: 10. 5'RACE with constant-segment primers yielded barcoded, UMI-tagged TCR alpha and TCR beta cDNA libraries. Each CDR3 protein gets one entry after TCRdb re-called the 5' RACE reads with MiXCR. The table shows under 350,000 distinct CDR3 sequences, with roughly 16% occurring only once. The V gene is TRBV20-1, the J gene TRBJ2-7, with 7 bases aligning to TRBD2. The specimen was PBMCs or a T cell subset sorted from them (not recorded which). This clonotype originated in a man younger than 30 who had mild COVID-19 (a few samples of this study predate the infection). Cell type and time point are not known. In DNA, the CDR3 is TGCAGTGCTCCGACCATAGCGGGCGGCTACGAGCAGTACGTC. Translating gives CSAPTIAGGYEQYV.